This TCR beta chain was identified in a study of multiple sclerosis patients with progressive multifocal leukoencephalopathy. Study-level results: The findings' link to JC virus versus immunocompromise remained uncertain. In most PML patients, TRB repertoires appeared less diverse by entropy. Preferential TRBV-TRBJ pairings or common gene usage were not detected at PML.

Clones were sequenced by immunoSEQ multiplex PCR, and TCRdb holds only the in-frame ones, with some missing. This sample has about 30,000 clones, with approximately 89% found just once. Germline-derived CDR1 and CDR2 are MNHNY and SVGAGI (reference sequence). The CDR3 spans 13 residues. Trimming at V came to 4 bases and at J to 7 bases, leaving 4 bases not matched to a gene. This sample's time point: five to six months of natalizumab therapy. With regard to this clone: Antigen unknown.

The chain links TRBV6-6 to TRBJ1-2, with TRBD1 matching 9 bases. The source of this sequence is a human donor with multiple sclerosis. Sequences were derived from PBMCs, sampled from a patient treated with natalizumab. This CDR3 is CASSLTGGSGYTF. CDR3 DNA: TGTGCCAGCAGTTTAACAGGGGGCTCTGGCTACACCTTC.